This T cell receptor (beta chain) was recorded in a study of blood T cell repertoires in COVID-19. The wider study: Spain, Italy and the United States supplied samples that represented acute and convalescent COVID-19. The cDNA or gDNA used as material had been derived from T cells, B-cell-depleted T cells, or PBMCs.

Original data processing: Counts of nucleated cells, estimated from reference gene primer amplification, were obtained. The protocol was immunoSEQ multiplex PCR, while the TCRdb copy is restricted to in-frame clones and leaves out a portion. V and J calls and clone size are copied from that table; D and trimming were computed from the DNA. Here the sample spans roughly 480,000 clones, 80% to 90% being singletons. The V gene end was trimmed by 6 bases and the J gene end by 4 bases; junction bases not matched to a gene: 4. The CDR3 sequence is 14 residues long. Per the germline V gene, CDR1 is KGHSH and CDR2 is LQKENI. Seattle's cohort entered during active infection and was followed longitudinally.

The rearrangement joins TRBV18 to TRBJ2-2; 8 nucleotides align to TRBD2. This sequence was found in a young man with COVID-19, enrolled during active disease. The sequenced sample was peripheral blood. CDR3 region: CASSTSALTGELFF. The CDR3 DNA reads as TGTGCCAGCTCGACTAGCGCTCTCACCGGGGAGCTGTTTTTT.